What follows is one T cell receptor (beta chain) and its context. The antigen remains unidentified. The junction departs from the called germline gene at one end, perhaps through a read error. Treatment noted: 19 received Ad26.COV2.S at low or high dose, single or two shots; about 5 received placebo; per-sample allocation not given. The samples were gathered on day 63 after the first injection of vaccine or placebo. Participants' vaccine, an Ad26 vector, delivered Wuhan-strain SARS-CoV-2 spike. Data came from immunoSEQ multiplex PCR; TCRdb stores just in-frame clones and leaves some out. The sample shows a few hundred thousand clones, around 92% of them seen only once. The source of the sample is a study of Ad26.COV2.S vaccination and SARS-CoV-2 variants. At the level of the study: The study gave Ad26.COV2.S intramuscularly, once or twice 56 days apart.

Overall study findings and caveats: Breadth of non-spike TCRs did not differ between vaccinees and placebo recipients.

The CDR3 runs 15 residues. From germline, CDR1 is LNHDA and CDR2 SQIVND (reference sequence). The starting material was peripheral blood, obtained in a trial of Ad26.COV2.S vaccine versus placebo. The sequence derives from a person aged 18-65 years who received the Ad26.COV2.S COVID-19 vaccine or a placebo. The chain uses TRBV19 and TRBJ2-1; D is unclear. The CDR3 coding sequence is TGTGCCAGTAGCATAGGGCCAAGCTCCTACAATGAGCAGTTCTTC. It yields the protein CASSIGPSSYNEQFF.